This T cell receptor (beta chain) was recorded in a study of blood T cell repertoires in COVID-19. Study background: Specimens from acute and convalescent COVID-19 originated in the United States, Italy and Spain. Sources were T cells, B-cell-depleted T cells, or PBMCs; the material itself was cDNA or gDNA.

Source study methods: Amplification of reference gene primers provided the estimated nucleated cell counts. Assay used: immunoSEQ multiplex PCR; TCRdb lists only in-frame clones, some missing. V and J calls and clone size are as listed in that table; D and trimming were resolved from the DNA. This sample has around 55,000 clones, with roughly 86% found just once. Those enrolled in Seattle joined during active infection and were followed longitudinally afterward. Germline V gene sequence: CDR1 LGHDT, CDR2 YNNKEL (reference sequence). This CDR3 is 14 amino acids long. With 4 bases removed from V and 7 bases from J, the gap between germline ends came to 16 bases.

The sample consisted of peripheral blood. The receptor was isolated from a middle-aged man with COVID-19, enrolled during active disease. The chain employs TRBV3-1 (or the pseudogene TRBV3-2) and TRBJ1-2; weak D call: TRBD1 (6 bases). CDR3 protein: CASSRPGETSGYTF. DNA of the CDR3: TGTGCCAGCAGCCGGCCAGGGGAAACTAGTGGCTACACCTTC.